What follows describes a single T cell receptor (beta chain). The sample is drawn from a study of blood T cell repertoires in COVID-19. Study-level background: The origin of the acute and convalescent COVID-19 samples was the United States, Italy and Spain.

The repertoire was sequenced with immunoSEQ multiplex PCR; TCRdb's copy has only in-frame clones and lacks some. Of about 130,000 clones listed, roughly four fifths are singletons. In germline, CDR1 is MNHNS, CDR2 SASEGT. V shed 0 bases, J shed 3 bases, and the junction held 5 bases outside the gene matches. This CDR3 comprises 15 residues. The sample was peripheral blood. The gene calls are TRBV6-1 and TRBJ2-7; 7 nucleotides agree with TRBD2. This TCR came from a woman in her 50s with acute or convalescent COVID-19. This CDR3 reads CASSEALAGDYEQYF. The DNA of the CDR3 is TGTGCCAGCAGTGAAGCGCTTGCGGGGGACTACGAGCAGTACTTC.